The present TCR beta chain was sequenced within a study of T-cell reconstitution after alpha-beta-depleted transplantation in children. There are 15 residues in the CDR3. Looked up from germline, CDR1 is MNHEY and CDR2 is SVGEGT. V lost 6 bases and J lost 8, with 19 bases in between. This clonotype has only a few counts. Unique molecular identifiers were used to barcode this TCRbeta library. TCRdb re-called the PCR reads with MiXCR, one entry per CDR3 protein. The repertoire holds about 230,000 distinct CDR3 sequences, around 9.6% seen once, with approximately 5.9% in the top ten. The chain recombines TRBV6-2 or TRBV6-3 with TRBJ1-4; D call uncertain. The specimen was PBMCs from the stem cell graft donor, collected from the stem cell graft. This receptor was taken from a human donor who donated a stem cell graft to a child with acute lymphoblastic leukemia. CDR3 sequence: CASRTPQQRAEKLFF. The CDR3 DNA reads as TGTGCCAGCAGAACCCCACAACAAAGAGCCGAAAAACTGTTTTTT.